This T cell receptor (beta chain) was recorded in a study of blood T cell repertoires in COVID-19. Study information: T cells, B-cell-depleted T cells, or PBMCs supplied cDNA or gDNA.

Assay used: immunoSEQ multiplex PCR; TCRdb lists only in-frame clones, some missing. The sample holds roughly 80,000 clones, around 86% seen once. This CDR3 is built from 13 residues. The ends were cut back, 4 bases at V and 8 bases at J, with 14 bases in the middle. CDR1 and CDR2 (germline): SGHRS, YFSETQ. The origin of this receptor is a human donor in a cohort sampled during active COVID-19. The sequenced sample consisted of peripheral blood. This sequence joins TRBV5-1 and TRBJ2-3; D might be TRBD2 (6 bases). As DNA, the CDR3 is TGCGCCAGCAGCCTTAGCGGTCTTTCTACGCAGTATTTT. This codes for CASSLSGLSTQYF.